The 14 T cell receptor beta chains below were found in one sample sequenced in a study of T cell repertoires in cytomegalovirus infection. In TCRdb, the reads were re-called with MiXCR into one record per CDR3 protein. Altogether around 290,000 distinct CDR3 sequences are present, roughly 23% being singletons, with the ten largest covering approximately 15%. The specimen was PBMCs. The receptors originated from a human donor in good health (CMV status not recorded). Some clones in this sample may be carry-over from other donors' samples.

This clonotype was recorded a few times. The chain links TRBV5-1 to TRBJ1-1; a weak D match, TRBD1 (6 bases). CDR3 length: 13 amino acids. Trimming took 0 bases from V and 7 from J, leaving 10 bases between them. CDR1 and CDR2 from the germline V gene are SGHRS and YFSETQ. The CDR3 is CASSLGDIFEAFF. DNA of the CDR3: TGCGCCAGCAGCTTGGGGGACATATTTGAAGCTTTCTTT.

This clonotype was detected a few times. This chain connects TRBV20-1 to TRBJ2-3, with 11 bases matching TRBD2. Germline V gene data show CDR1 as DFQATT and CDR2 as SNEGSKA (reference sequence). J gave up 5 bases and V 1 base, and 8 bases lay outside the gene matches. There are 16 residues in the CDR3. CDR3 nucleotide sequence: TGCAGTGCTAGAGGATCACTAGCGGGAGAGAAAGATACGCAGTATTTT. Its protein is CSARGSLAGEKDTQYF.

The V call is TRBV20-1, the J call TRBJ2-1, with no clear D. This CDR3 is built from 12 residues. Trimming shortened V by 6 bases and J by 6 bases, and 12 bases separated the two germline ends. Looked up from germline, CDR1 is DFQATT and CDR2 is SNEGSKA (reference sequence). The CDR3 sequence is CSAYQSTNEQFF. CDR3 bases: TGCAGTGCCTACCAAAGCACCAATGAGCAGTTCTTC.

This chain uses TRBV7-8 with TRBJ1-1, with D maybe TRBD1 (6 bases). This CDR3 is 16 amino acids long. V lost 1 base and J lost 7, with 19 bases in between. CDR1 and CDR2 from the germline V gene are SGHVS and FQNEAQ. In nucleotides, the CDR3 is TGTGCCAGCAGCTTAGGTCGGGTAAACAGGGCCGGTGAAGCTTTCTTT. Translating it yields CASSLGRVNRAGEAFF.

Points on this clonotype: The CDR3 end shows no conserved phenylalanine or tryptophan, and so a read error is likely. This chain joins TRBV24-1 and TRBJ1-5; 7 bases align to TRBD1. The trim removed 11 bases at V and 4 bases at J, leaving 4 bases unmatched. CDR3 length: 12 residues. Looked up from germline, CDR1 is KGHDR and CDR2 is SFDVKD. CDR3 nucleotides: TGTGCCATTGGACAGGCTAATCAGCCCCAGCATTAT. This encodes CAIGQANQPQHY.

The CDR3 region has the DNA TGTGCCAGCAGTTACACTAGCGTCCCCCAAGAGACCCAGTACTTC. Encoded protein: CASSYTSVPQETQYF. The gene calls are TRBV6-5 and TRBJ2-5; TRBD2 matches at 7 bases. Germline CDR1 and CDR2: MNHEY and SVGAGI. The CDR3 is 15 amino acids. V trimming: 2 bases; J trimming: 1 base; junction bases outside the gene matches: 4.

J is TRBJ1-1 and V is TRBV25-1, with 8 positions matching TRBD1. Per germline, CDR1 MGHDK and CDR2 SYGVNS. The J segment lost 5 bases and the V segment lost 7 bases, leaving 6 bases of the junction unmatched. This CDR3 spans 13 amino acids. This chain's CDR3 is CASTRQGRTEAFF. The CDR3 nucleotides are TGTGCCAGCACCAGACAGGGGAGGACTGAAGCTTTCTTT.

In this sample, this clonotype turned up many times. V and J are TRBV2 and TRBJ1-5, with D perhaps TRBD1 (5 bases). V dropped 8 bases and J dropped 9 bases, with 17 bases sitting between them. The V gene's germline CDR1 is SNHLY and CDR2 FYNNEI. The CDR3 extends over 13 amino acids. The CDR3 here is CASQTTGDRPQHF. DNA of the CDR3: TGTGCCAGCCAGACAACCGGGGACCGGCCCCAGCATTTT.

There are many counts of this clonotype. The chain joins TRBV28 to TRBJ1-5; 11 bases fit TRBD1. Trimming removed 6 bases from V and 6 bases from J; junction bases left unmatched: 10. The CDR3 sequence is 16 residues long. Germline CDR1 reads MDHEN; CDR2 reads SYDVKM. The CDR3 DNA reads TGTGCCAGCAGCCTGACGGGACAGGGGGATCTTCAGCCCCAGCATTTT. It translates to CASSLTGQGDLQPQHF.

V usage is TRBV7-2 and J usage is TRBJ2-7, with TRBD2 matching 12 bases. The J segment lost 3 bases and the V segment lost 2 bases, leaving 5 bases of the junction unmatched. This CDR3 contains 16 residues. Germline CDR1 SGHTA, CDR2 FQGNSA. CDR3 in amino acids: CASSLQVLAGGYEQYF. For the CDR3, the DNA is TGTGCCAGCAGCTTACAGGTACTAGCGGGAGGCTACGAGCAGTACTTC.

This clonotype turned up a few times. DNA of the CDR3: TGTGCCAGCAGTTTTACAGGGCCGGGCAAAAACATTCAGTACTTC. Its protein product is CASSFTGPGKNIQYF. The chain carries TRBV28 and TRBJ2-4; possible D gene TRBD1, 6 bases. Germline V gene lookup returns CDR1 MDHEN and CDR2 SYDVKM. CDR3 length: 15 residues. Deletions cut 3 bases from V and 3 bases from J, with 12 bases between.

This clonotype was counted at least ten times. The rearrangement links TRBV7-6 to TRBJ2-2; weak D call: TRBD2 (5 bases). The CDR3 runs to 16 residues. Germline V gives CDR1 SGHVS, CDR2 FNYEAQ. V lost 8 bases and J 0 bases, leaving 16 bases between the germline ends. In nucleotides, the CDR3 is TGTGCCAGCGTACGGGGTCGTGGCGCGAACACCGGGGAGCTGTTTTTT. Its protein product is CASVRGRGANTGELFF.

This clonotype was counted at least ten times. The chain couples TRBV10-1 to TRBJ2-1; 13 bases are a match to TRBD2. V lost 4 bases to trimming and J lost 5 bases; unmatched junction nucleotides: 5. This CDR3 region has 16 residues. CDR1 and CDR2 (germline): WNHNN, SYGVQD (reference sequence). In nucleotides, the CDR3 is TGCGCCAGCAGTGCACTAGCGGGGGGGTTAGACAATGAGCAGTTCTTC. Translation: CASSALAGGLDNEQFF.

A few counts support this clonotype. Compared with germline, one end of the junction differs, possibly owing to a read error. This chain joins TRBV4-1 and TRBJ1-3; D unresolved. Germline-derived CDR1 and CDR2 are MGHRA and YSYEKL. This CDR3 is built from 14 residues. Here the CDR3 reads CASSRAGLGNTIYF. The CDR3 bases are TGTGCCAGCAGCCGCGCGGGCCTTGGAAACACCATATATTTT.